The T cell receptor beta chain described here comes from a study of T cell responses to AZD1222 COVID-19 vaccine (dated by TCRdb to the early 2020s). Study-wide context: TCR sequencing was performed for over 230 trial participants, of whom roughly 200 were given two doses of AZD1222 and some 25 were given two doses of MenACWY control vaccine. Enrollment into the trials was organized by age into subgroups of 18-55, 56-69 and 70-plus years, and those subgroups contained approximately 160, 26 and 62 TCR-sequenced participants, respectively. Broader findings and caveats from the paper: No day 14 peak-response samples were available, so repertoires were characterized only after the peak T cell response. Reportedly, almost half of the unique spike-specific TCRs recognized epitopes lying outside the regions that are mutated in the B.1.351 and B.1.1.7 variants. A significant rise in spike-specific TCR breadth and depth was observed after two AZD1222 doses relative to day 0 and relative to MenACWY recipients. The whole spike protein was spanned by vaccine-associated CD4 TCRs, and dominant responses were seen in regions 160-218 and 743-854. In the small 56-69-year group, the increase in depth fell short of significance, most likely because of low power. Participants were mostly white British and included more females than males, and it was suggested by the authors that clonal diversity may have been underestimated. Conclusions about previously exposed vaccinees are limited, since just six AZD1222 recipients were seropositive for SARS-CoV-2 at baseline.

The sample's time point label, decoded: baseline before first vaccination. The treatment or condition tag for this specimen amounts to: meningococcal conjugate vaccine given as trial control. Vaccinee samples came from UK trials COV001 and COV002, including a single-blind randomized controlled phase 2/3 trial of AZD1222 (ChAdOx1 nCoV-19) in healthy adults. For TCRbeta chain sequencing, PBMC samples from trial participants were taken at day 0 and at day 28 after the second dose. The CDR3 regions of human TCRbeta chains were analyzed by immunosequencing. Processing in the source paper ran as follows. Repertoire TCRs were checked for matches against a reference library of SARS-CoV-2-specific TCRs that had been generated using the MIRA antigen-specificity platform. Breadth meant the fraction of unique TCRs that were SARS-CoV-2-associated, whereas depth meant the fraction of total T cells that were SARS-CoV-2-associated. Each spike-specific TCR was assigned to its reactive spike region and to a CD4 or CD8 class using the MIRA data. Log10-transformed breadth and depth values were compared by one-way ANOVA with Sidak's multiple comparisons tests. Entries here come from immuneACCESS through TCRdb and include only in-frame sequences with V and J called. Some clones fail to appear in such tables; in the studies checked, an unresolved V gene covers under half of the shortfall, and the cause of the remainder is unknown. That table supplies the V and J calls and clone size; D and trimming were determined from the DNA. The sample yields about 90,000 clones; 88% were counted once. The top ten constitute about a tenth of the sample.

With regard to this clone: Its antigen remains unidentified. No base qualities exist here, and no much larger clone lies one base off it.

The CDR3 holds 13 amino acids from the cysteine to the phenylalanine. Of the read, only the CDR3 DNA is kept; its 39 bases are in frame from base 1. Ends trimmed: V by 8 bases, J by 13 bases; bases unmatched to a gene: 13. CDR1 and CDR2, per the germline V gene, are MNHEY and SVGAGI. The source was peripheral blood, collected on day 0 of MenACWY control vaccination. The rearrangement joined TRBV6-5 to TRBJ1-4; TRBD1 agrees with 7 junctional bases. This TCR was sampled from an adult in good health. The DNA is as follows: TGTGCCAGCCTTAGGGCCAGGGGGGAGTTACTGTTTTTT. This sequence encodes CASLRARGELLFF.